One and the same sample provided the 16 T cell receptor beta chains below, sequenced in a study of persistence of HIV-infected CD4 T cells. This was the immunoSEQ version 4 assay in survey mode. The assay was immunoSEQ multiplex PCR, and TCRdb's table has in-frame clones only and misses some. The sample includes about 36,000 clones, 82% of them seen just once. Cells were stimulated with overlapping HIV-1 Gag 15-mer peptides. CD40L-negative CD69-negative CD45RO-high memory CD4+ T cells were sorted as populations depleted of antigen-responding cells. The antigens of these receptors remain unknown. This specimen consisted of cultured CD4+ T cells from PBMCs, obtained from a patient who received antiretroviral therapy. The source is an adult with HIV. The donor label of this sample is uncertain.

This chain joins TRBV30 and TRBJ1-1; D unresolved. This CDR3 has 14 residues. The V end lost 1 base, the J end lost 2 bases, and 11 bases lay between the germline ends. Per the germline V gene, CDR1 is GTSNPN and CDR2 is SVGIG (reference sequence). CDR3 DNA sequence: TGTGCCTGGAGTGATTATACCACCAACACTGAAGCTTTCTTT. This encodes CAWSDYTTNTEAFF.

The chain is built from TRBV30 and TRBJ2-3, with 8 bases matching TRBD2. Germline V lookup: CDR1 GTSNPN, CDR2 SVGIG (reference sequence). The junction had 10 bases not matched to a gene; V was cut back by 3 bases and J by 2 bases. CDR3 size: 16 residues. Here the CDR3 reads CAWRAPAGANTDTQYF. Here the CDR3 DNA reads TGTGCCTGGAGGGCTCCAGCGGGGGCGAACACAGATACGCAGTATTTT.

This chain joins TRBV6-5 and TRBJ2-7, with a tentative D call TRBD2 (5 bases). Germline-derived CDR1 and CDR2 are MNHEY and SVGAGI. The CDR3 covers 12 residues. CDR3: CAARGTSYEQYF. CDR3 in DNA: TGTGCGGCACGGGGTACCTCCTACGAGCAGTACTTC.

The CDR3 loop is CASSYVLAGGEGYEQYF. In DNA form, the CDR3 reads TGTGCCAGCAGTTATGTACTAGCGGGAGGAGAAGGGTATGAGCAGTACTTC. The rearrangement links TRBV6-2 or TRBV6-3 to TRBJ2-7; 12 positions match TRBD2. From germline, CDR1 is MNHEY and CDR2 SVGEGT. V trimming: 3 bases; J trimming: 7 bases; junction bases outside the gene matches: 13. The CDR3 sequence is 17 residues long.

The genes are TRBV5-5 and TRBJ1-3; D is perhaps TRBD1 (5 bases). Germline lookup yields CDR1 SGHKS and CDR2 YYEKEE (reference sequence). The CDR3 length is 16 residues. Trimming removed 4 bases at V and 4 bases at J, with 18 bases between. The CDR3 sequence: CASSPFQQATGNTIYF. The CDR3 DNA reads TGTGCCAGCAGCCCCTTCCAACAGGCCACCGGAAACACCATATATTTT.

The chain carries TRBV19 and TRBJ1-4; D possibly corresponds to TRBD1 (6 bases). The CDR3 spans 13 residues. The germline V and J ends were trimmed by 8 bases and 8 bases, with 15 bases remaining between them. Germline values: CDR1 LNHDA, CDR2 SQIVND (reference sequence). As DNA, the CDR3 is TGTGCCAGTCGCAGGGGAGCGGAGGAAAAACTGTTTTTT. Amino acids: CASRRGAEEKLFF.

J is TRBJ1-1 and V is TRBV10-2, with unresolved D. Germline-derived CDR1 and CDR2 are WSHSY and SAAADI. There are 13 residues in the CDR3. Trimming shortened V by 5 bases and J by 1 base, and 8 bases separated the two germline ends. CDR3 nucleotide sequence: TGCGCCAGCAGTCTTGGGGAGAACACTGAAGCTTTCTTT. Its translation is CASSLGENTEAFF.

The CDR3 region is CSASLAGANIQYF. The CDR3 coding sequence is TGCAGTGCTAGTCTAGCGGGTGCGAACATTCAGTACTTC. The chain has TRBV20-1 and TRBJ2-4, with 8 bases that match TRBD2. The CDR3 runs to 13 residues. Looked up from germline, CDR1 is DFQATT and CDR2 is SNEGSKA (reference sequence). With V trimmed by 3 bases and J by 7 bases, 5 bases remained unmatched.

This clone was recorded a few times. CDR3 region: CAVRAGDYGYTF. The CDR3 DNA reads TGCGCGGTAAGGGCGGGAGACTATGGCTACACCTTC. This sequence joins TRBV29-1 and TRBJ1-2; no clear D. The CDR3 consists of 12 residues. Germline V gene lookup returns CDR1 SQVTM and CDR2 ANQGSEA.

The CDR3 DNA reads TGTGCCAGTAGTCCGCACCCGGGGTTAGGGAACACTGAAGCTTTCTTT. Amino acids: CASSPHPGLGNTEAFF. This chain joins TRBV19 and TRBJ1-1; D is unresolved. In germline, CDR1 is LNHDA, CDR2 SQIVND (reference sequence). Between the trimmed V and J ends, which lost 5 bases and 1 base, there was a span of 17 bases. This CDR3 region has 16 residues. Looking up the rest from reference TRBV19 and TRBJ1-1 gives the full variable domain: DGGITQSPKYLFRKEGQNVTLSCEQNLNHDAMYWYRQDPGQGLRLIYYSQIVNDFQKGDIAEGYSVSREKKESFPLTVTSAQKNPTAFYLCASSPHPGLGNTEAFFGQGTRLTVV.

The gene calls are TRBV9 and TRBJ1-2; 7 bases fit TRBD1. Germline-derived CDR1 and CDR2 are SGDLS and YYNGEE. After removal of 3 bases from V and 5 bases from J, the junction contained 7 bases not matched to a gene. This CDR3 contains 14 residues. As DNA, the CDR3 is TGTGCCAGCAGCGCTGGCCGGGACAGATATGGCTACACCTTC. Encoded protein: CASSAGRDRYGYTF. The full variable domain, in which reference TRBV9 and TRBJ1-2 provide the parts outside the CDR3, is DSGVTQTPKHLITATGQRVTLRCSPRSGDLSVYWYQQSLDQGLQFLIQYYNGEERAKGNILERFSAQQFPDLHSELNLSSLELGDSALYFCASSAGRDRYGYTFGSGTRLTVV.

The chain is built from TRBV18 and TRBJ2-2; the D call may be TRBD1 or TRBD2 (5 bases each). The V gene lost 4 bases and the J gene lost 1 base, with 16 bases spanning the gap. Germline lookup yields CDR1 KGHSH and CDR2 LQKENI. CDR3 length equals 17 residues. For the CDR3, the DNA is TGTGCCAGCTCACGAAAAGCCGGGACCGAGAACACCGGGGAGCTGTTTTTT. This encodes CASSRKAGTENTGELFF.

V and J are TRBV18 and TRBJ1-3; TRBD1 aligns across 9 bases. Germline V gives CDR1 KGHSH, CDR2 LQKENI. V was clipped by 6 bases and J by 0 bases; unmatched bases: 15. This CDR3 comprises 19 residues. This CDR3 is CASSGTGTGSLSSGNTIYF. The CDR3 bases are TGTGCCAGCTCCGGAACCGGGACAGGGTCTCTAAGCTCTGGAAACACCATATATTTT.

This clone was seen once. The chain recombines TRBV30 with TRBJ1-1, with a tentative D call TRBD1 (6 bases). Deletions cut 2 bases from V and 1 base from J, with 11 bases between. CDR1 and CDR2 from the germline V gene are GTSNPN and SVGIG (reference sequence). CDR3 size: 14 residues. CDR3 bases: TGTGCCTGGAGTCCCACAGGGTGGAACACTGAAGCTTTCTTT. This encodes CAWSPTGWNTEAFF.

The chain joins TRBV29-1 to TRBJ2-1; no firm D call. Per the germline V gene, CDR1 is SQVTM and CDR2 is ANQGSEA. The CDR3 is 14 amino acids. V lost 7 bases and J 0 bases, leaving 13 bases between the germline ends. CDR3 sequence reads: CSGIRVDSYNEQFF. CDR3 nucleotides: TGCAGCGGCATCCGGGTGGACTCCTACAATGAGCAGTTCTTC.

This clone appeared once. J is TRBJ1-5 and V is TRBV27; TRBD1 might be the D (5 bases). CDR1 is MNHEY and CDR2 is SMNVEV in the germline V gene (reference sequence). V lost 5 bases and J 2 bases, leaving 10 bases between the germline ends. The length of the CDR3 is 14 residues. CDR3 protein: CASSRTGGNQPQHF. The DNA for the CDR3 is TGTGCCAGCAGTAGGACGGGGGGCAATCAGCCCCAGCATTTT.